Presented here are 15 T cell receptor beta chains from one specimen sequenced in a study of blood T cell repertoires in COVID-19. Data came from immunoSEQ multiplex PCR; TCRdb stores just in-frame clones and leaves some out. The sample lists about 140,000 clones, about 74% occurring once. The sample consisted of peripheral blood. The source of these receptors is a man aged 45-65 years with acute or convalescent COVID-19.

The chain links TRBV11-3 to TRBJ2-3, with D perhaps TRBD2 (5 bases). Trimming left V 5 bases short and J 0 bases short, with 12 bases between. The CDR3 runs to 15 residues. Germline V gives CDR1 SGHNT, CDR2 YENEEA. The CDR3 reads CASSPPGVSTDTQYF. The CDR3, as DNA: TGTGCCAGCAGCCCCCCCGGGGTAAGCACAGATACGCAGTATTTT.

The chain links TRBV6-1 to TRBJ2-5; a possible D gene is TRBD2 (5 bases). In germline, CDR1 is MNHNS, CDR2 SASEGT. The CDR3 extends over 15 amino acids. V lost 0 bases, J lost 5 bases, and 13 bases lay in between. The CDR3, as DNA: TGTGCCAGCAGTGAAGCACCCGGGATGGACGAGACCCAGTACTTC. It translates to CASSEAPGMDETQYF.

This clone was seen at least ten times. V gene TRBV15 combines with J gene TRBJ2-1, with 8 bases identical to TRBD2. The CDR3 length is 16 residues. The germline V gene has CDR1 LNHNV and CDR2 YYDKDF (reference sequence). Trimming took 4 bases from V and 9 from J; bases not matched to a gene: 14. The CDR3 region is CATSTQQGGGLGEQFF. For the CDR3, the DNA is TGTGCCACCAGCACCCAACAGGGAGGGGGACTAGGTGAGCAGTTCTTC.

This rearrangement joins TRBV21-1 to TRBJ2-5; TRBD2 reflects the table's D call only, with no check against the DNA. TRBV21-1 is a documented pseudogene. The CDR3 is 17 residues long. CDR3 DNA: TGTGCCAGCAGCAAAATCCGGGATCAGCGGGCCCAAGAGACCCAGTACTTC. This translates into CASSKIRDQRAQETQYF.

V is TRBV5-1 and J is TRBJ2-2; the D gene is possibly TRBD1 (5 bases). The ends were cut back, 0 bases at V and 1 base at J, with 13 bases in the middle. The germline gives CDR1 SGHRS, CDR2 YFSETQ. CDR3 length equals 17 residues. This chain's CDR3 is CASSLGVPGKNTGELFF. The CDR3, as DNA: TGCGCCAGCAGCTTGGGGGTCCCAGGGAAGAACACCGGGGAGCTGTTTTTT.

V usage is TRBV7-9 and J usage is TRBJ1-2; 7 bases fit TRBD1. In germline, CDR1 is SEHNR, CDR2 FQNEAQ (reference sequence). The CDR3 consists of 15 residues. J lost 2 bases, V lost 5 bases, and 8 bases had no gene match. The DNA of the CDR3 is TGTGCCAGCAGCCCTTCCGGGACAGACAACTATGGCTACACCTTC. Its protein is CASSPSGTDNYGYTF. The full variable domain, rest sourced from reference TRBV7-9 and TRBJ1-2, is DTGVSQNPRHKITKRGQNVTFRCDPISEHNRLYWYRQTLGQGPEFLTYFQNEAQLEKSRLLSDRFSAERPKGSFSTLEIQRTEQGDSAMYLCASSPSGTDNYGYTFGSGTRLTVV.

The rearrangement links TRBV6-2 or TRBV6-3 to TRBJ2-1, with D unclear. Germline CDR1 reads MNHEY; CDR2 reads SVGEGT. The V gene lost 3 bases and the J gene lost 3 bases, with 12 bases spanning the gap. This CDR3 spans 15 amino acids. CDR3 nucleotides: TGTGCCAGCAGTTATCCGGCGGAGTACTACAATGAGCAGTTCTTC. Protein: CASSYPAEYYNEQFF.

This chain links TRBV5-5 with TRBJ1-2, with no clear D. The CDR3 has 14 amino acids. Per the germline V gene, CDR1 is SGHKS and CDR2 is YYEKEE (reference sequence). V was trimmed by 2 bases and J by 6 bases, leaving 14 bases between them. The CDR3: CASSFPGRDDGYTF. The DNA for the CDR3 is TGTGCCAGCAGCTTCCCCGGGCGGGATGATGGCTACACCTTC.

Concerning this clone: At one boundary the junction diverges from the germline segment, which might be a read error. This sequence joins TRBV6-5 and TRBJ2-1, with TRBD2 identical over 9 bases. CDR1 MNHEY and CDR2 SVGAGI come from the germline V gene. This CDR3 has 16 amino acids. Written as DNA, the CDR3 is TGTGCCAGCACTTACACTTCGGGACTAGCCTCCAATGAGCAGTTCTTC. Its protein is CASTYTSGLASNEQFF.

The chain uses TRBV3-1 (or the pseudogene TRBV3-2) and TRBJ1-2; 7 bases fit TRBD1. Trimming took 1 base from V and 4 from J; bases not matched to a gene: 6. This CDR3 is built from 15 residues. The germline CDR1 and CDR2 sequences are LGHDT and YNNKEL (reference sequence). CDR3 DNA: TGTGCCAGCAGCCAAGTAGGTTCAGGGGGCTATGGCTACACCTTC. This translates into CASSQVGSGGYGYTF.

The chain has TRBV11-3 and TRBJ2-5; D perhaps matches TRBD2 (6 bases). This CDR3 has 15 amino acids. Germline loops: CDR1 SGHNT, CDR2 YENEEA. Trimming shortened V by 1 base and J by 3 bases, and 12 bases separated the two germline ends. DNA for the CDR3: TGTGCCAGCAGCTTAGGGGCGGGGTCGGAAGAGACCCAGTACTTC. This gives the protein CASSLGAGSEETQYF.

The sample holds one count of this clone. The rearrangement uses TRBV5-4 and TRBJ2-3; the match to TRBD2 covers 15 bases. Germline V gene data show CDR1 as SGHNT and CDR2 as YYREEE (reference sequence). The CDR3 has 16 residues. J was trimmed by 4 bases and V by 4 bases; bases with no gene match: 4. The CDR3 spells CASSRGLAGGADTQYF. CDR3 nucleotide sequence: TGTGCCAGCAGCCGGGGACTAGCGGGGGGAGCAGATACGCAGTATTTT.

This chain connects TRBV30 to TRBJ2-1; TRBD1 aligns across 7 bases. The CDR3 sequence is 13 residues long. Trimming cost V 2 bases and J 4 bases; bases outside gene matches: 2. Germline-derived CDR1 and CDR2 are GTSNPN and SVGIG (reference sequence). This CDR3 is CAWSRDSYNEQFF. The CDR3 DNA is TGTGCCTGGAGTAGGGACAGTTACAATGAGCAGTTCTTC.

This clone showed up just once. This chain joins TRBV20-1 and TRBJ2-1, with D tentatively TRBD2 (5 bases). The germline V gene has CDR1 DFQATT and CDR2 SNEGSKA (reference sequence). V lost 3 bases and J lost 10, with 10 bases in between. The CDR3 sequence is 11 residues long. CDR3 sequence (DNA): TGCAGTGCTAGCGGAGGTTTAGAGCAGTTCTTC. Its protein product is CSASGGLEQFF.

The CDR3 DNA is TGTGCCAGCAGGAAGGGAGCTGGCTACACCTTC. Translated, it gives CASRKGAGYTF. The chain recombines TRBV6-5 with TRBJ1-2; D is uncertain. V was cut by 6 bases and J by 7 bases, with 9 bases left in between. Germline CDR1 and CDR2: MNHEY and SVGAGI. The CDR3 sequence is 11 residues long.